This T cell receptor (beta chain) was sequenced for a study of cytomegalovirus exposure and HLA in healthy donors. Study-level points and caveats: Later analysis identified a missense DCLRE1C variant that was linked to TCR beta V- and J-gene trimming. The study listed approximately 170 cytomegalovirus-associated TCR beta chains.

PCR involved 60 Vbeta and 13 Jbeta primers. Repertoires were generated with immunoSEQ multiplex PCR, while TCRdb's copy carries only in-frame clones and drops some. The sample lists about 200,000 clones, 75% to 90% occurring once. This clone occurred once. As yet, its antigen is unknown. The clonotype was recovered from a woman between 50 and 59 years old in good health and CMV-seropositive. Sequencing used PBMCs.

CDR3 sequence (DNA): TGTGCCAGCAGCCTAAAGTCCACAGATACGCAGTATTTT. This encodes CASSLKSTDTQYF. The chain has TRBV7-9 and TRBJ2-3, with D unclear. Germline V CDR1 and CDR2: SEHNR, FQNEAQ (reference sequence). V lost 5 bases and J 2 bases, leaving 8 bases between the germline ends. This CDR3 contains 13 residues.